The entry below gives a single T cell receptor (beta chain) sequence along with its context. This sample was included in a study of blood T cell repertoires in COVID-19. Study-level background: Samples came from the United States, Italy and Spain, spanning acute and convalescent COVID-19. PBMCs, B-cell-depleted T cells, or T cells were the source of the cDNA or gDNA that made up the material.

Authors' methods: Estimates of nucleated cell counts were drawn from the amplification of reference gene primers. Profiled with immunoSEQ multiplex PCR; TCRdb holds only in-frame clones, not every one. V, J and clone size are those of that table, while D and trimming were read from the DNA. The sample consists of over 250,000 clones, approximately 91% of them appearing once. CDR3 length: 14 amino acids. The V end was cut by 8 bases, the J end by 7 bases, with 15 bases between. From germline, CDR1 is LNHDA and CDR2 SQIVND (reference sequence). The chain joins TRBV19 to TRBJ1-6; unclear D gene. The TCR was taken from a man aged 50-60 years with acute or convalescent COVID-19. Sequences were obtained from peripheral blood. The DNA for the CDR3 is TGTGCCAGTGGGCACGGGGTACAAAATTCACCCCTCCACTTT. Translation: CASGHGVQNSPLHF.